This T cell receptor beta chain stems from a study of identical twins. TCRdb recomputed calls from the 5' RACE reads with MiXCR, one row per CDR3 protein. In the table there are hundreds of thousands of distinct CDR3 sequences, 5.5% to 6.5% of which are singletons. This TCR derives from a man younger than 35 in good health. Sequenced material: naive T cells sorted from blood.

The CDR3 nucleotides are TGTGCCACCACGGGACGGCCATCCTACGAGCAGTACGTC. Its translation is CATTGRPSYEQYV. V and J are TRBV6-2 or TRBV6-3 and TRBJ2-7; either TRBD1 or TRBD2 may supply D (5 bases each). The germline V gene has CDR1 MNHEY and CDR2 SVGEGT. Trimming cost V 10 bases and J 1 base, with 14 bases left between them. CDR3 length equals 13 residues.